The rows below give T cell receptor beta chains drawn from one sample of a study of CD8+ T cells in alopecia areata. The method was immunoSEQ multiplex PCR; TCRdb's version includes in-frame clones alone and lacks a portion of them. This table has under 250,000 clones, around 62% appearing once. The input for sequencing was CD4+ T cells sorted from blood, taken at week 0. The receptors here all came from a human donor with alopecia areata. Each CDR3 is given with its conserved first and last residue. A D gene is named only where the DNA matches it firmly. Clone size is given for some rows only: seen once, a few or many times, or a class if the clone is expanded.

size: NA; length: 16; J: TRBJ2-1; D: NA; V: TRBV5-6; DNA: TGTGCCAGCAGACTGGCCGGGGCGACTTTCTACAATGAGCAGTTCTTC; CDR3: CASRLAGATFYNEQFF
size: few; length: 12; J: TRBJ1-2; D: NA; V: TRBV4-2; DNA: TGTGCCAGCAGCCAAGGGAGGAATGGCTACACCTTC; CDR3: CASSQGRNGYTF
size: many; length: 13; J: TRBJ2-4; D: TRBD1; V: TRBV2; DNA: TGTGCCAGCAGTCGGACAGGGGTCTACATTCAGTACTTC; CDR3: CASSRTGVYIQYF
size: NA; length: 13; J: TRBJ2-3; D: NA; V: TRBV5-1; DNA: TGCGCCAGCAGTCCAGGGATGCCAGATACGCAGTATTTT; CDR3: CASSPGMPDTQYF
size: once; length: 17; J: TRBJ2-7; D: TRBD2; V: TRBV27; DNA: TGTGCCAGCAGTTTTCGGGCCCTCGGCGGGAGCCCCAACGAGCAGTACTTC; CDR3: CASSFRALGGSPNEQYF
size: NA; length: 11; J: TRBJ2-2; D: NA; V: TRBV12-5; DNA: TGTGCTAGTGGGTACACCGGGGAGCTGTTTTTT; CDR3: CASGYTGELFF
size: few; length: 14; J: TRBJ2-4; D: TRBD1; V: TRBV14; DNA: TGTGCCAGCAGCCCAAGGGGGCTCGAAAACATTCAGTACTTC; CDR3: CASSPRGLENIQYF
size: NA; length: 13; J: TRBJ2-2; D: NA; V: TRBV19; DNA: TGTGCCAGTAGTCACAGGATCCCCGGGGAGCTGTTTTTT; CDR3: CASSHRIPGELFF
size: once; length: 15; J: TRBJ2-5; D: NA; V: TRBV12-5; DNA: TGTGCTAGTGCCCCACGCGGCGCCAGGGGCGAGACCCAGTACTTC; CDR3: CASAPRGARGETQYF
size: NA; length: 14; J: TRBJ1-4; D: NA; V: TRBV30; DNA: TGTGCCTGGAGTGTACCCGGCAACGGCGAAAAACTGTTTTTT; CDR3: CAWSVPGNGEKLFF
size: few; length: 15; J: TRBJ2-5; D: TRBD1; V: TRBV7-2; DNA: TGTGCCAGCATTGGGGACAGGGGAATTGGAGAGACCCAGTACTTC; CDR3: CASIGDRGIGETQYF
size: few; length: 15; J: TRBJ2-1; D: TRBD1; V: TRBV9; DNA: TGTGCCAGCAGCGCCCGACAGGGTGTCTACAATGAGCAGTTCTTC; CDR3: CASSARQGVYNEQFF
size: NA; length: 10; J: TRBJ1-1; D: NA; V: TRBV29-1; DNA: TGCAGCGTCATGAACACTGAAGCTTTCTTT; CDR3: CSVMNTEAFF
size: NA; length: 15; J: TRBJ1-2; D: TRBD1; V: TRBV5-1; DNA: TGCGCCAGCAGCAAGGACAGGGACGGAAACTATGGCTACACCTTC; CDR3: CASSKDRDGNYGYTF
size: few; length: 14; J: TRBJ2-1; D: TRBD2; V: TRBV29-1; DNA: TGCAGCGGGCTTAGCGGGAGGTTAACCAATGAGCAGTTCTTC; CDR3: CSGLSGRLTNEQFF
size: NA; length: 14; J: TRBJ2-7; D: TRBD1; V: TRBV18; DNA: TGTGCCAGCTCACTTGGGACAGGGCCCTACGAGCAGTACTTC; CDR3: CASSLGTGPYEQYF
size: NA; length: 12; J: TRBJ1-2; D: NA; V: TRBV30; DNA: TGTGCCTGGAGTGTAGCCGCCTATGGCTACACCTTC; CDR3: CAWSVAAYGYTF
size: NA; length: 13; J: TRBJ2-5; D: TRBD1; V: TRBV5-1; DNA: TGCGCCAGCACGGGGACAGACGAAGAGACCCAGTACTTC; CDR3: CASTGTDEETQYF
size: NA; length: 15; J: TRBJ2-5; D: NA; V: TRBV9; DNA: TGTGCCAGCAGCGTGTCCTTGGCGGGACAAGAGACCCAGTACTTC; CDR3: CASSVSLAGQETQYF
size: once; length: 11; J: TRBJ1-2; D: NA; V: TRBV30; DNA: TGTGCCTGGAATACAGGTGGCGGCTACACCTTC; CDR3: CAWNTGGGYTF
size: once; length: 17; J: TRBJ2-7; D: TRBD2; V: TRBV4-2; DNA: TGTGCCAGCAGCCAAGATCGGACTAGCGGGAGGGCCTACGAGCAGTACTTC; CDR3: CASSQDRTSGRAYEQYF
size: NA; length: 14; J: TRBJ2-1; D: NA; V: TRBV29-1; DNA: TGCAGTGTACCGGGACAAGCCACTTTTTCGCAGCAGTTCTTC; CDR3: CSVPGQATFSQQFF
size: once; length: 15; J: TRBJ2-7; D: TRBD1; V: TRBV5-4; DNA: TGTGCCAGCAGCGGAGACAGGGGATTTTCCTACGAGCAGTACTTC; CDR3: CASSGDRGFSYEQYF
size: NA; length: 17; J: TRBJ2-3; D: NA; V: TRBV11-2; DNA: TGTGCCAGCAGCTTAGAGCCGATTGGCCGGGCCACAGATACGCAGTATTTT; CDR3: CASSLEPIGRATDTQYF
size: NA; length: 14; J: TRBJ2-7; D: NA; V: TRBV7-8; DNA: TGTGCCAGCAGCCGGAGCGAGAACTCCTACGAGCAGTACTTC; CDR3: CASSRSENSYEQYF
size: NA; length: 13; J: TRBJ1-1; D: NA; V: TRBV2; DNA: TGTGCCAGCAGGAGAGAGACGAACACTGAAGCTTTCTTT; CDR3: CASRRETNTEAFF
size: NA; length: 13; J: TRBJ2-3; D: NA; V: TRBV5-1; DNA: TGCGCCAGCAGCTTTGGATTCACAGATACGCAGTATTTT; CDR3: CASSFGFTDTQYF
size: NA; length: 13; J: TRBJ1-1; D: NA; V: TRBV27; DNA: TGTGCCAGCAGTTTTGATTTATGGACTGAAGCTTTCTTT; CDR3: CASSFDLWTEAFF
size: NA; length: 13; J: TRBJ2-7; D: NA; V: TRBV30; DNA: TGTGCCTGGAGTGTGCGTTTTTCTCACGAGCAGTACTTC; CDR3: CAWSVRFSHEQYF
size: few; length: 14; J: TRBJ1-1; D: NA; V: TRBV7-9; DNA: TGTGCCAGCAGCCCACAGGGCTCGAACACTGAAGCTTTCTTT; CDR3: CASSPQGSNTEAFF
size: NA; length: 14; J: TRBJ1-2; D: TRBD1; V: TRBV30; DNA: TGTGCCTCAAATCCTTCGGACAGGCCCGGGGGCTACACCTTC; CDR3: CASNPSDRPGGYTF